These 5 T cell receptor beta chains came from one sample sequenced in a study of blood T cell repertoires in COVID-19. Some clones are missing from TCRdb's copy, which holds only in-frame ones; the method was immunoSEQ multiplex PCR. Counted here are roughly 140,000 clones, roughly 88% occurring once; the ten biggest clones make up approximately 7.1%. Material: peripheral blood. These receptors were taken from a woman in her fifties or sixties in a cohort sampled during active or convalescent COVID-19.

The chain is built from TRBV5-8 and TRBJ2-5; the D gene is possibly TRBD1 (8 bases). The CDR3 is 15 residues long. Germline loops: CDR1 SGHTS, CDR2 YDEGEE. V was pared by 1 base and J by 5 bases, with 15 bases between. Here the CDR3 DNA reads TGTGCCAGCAGCTTGAACAGGGGGGGCCGGGAGACCCAGTACTTC. It specifies CASSLNRGGRETQYF.

This chain connects TRBV7-9 to TRBJ2-3, with D perhaps TRBD2 (6 bases). Germline V CDR1 and CDR2: SEHNR, FQNEAQ (reference sequence). V dropped 8 bases and J dropped 4 bases, with 13 bases sitting between them. The CDR3 has 13 residues. CDR3 in amino acids: CASRRGLADTQYF. Here the CDR3 DNA reads TGTGCCAGCCGGAGGGGTCTAGCAGATACGCAGTATTTT.

The V and J genes are TRBV13 and TRBJ2-7, with D possibly matching TRBD2 (6 bases). The CDR3 is 13 residues long. CDR1 and CDR2 from the germline V gene are PRHDT and FYEKMQ (reference sequence). The V end lost 2 bases, the J end lost 6 bases, and 11 bases lay between the germline ends. Written as DNA, the CDR3 is TGTGCCAGCAGCTTACGGGGGAAGACCGAGCAGTACTTC. This gives the protein CASSLRGKTEQYF.

This sequence joins TRBV29-1 and TRBJ2-7; 7 bases are a match to TRBD1. The J segment lost 2 bases and the V segment lost 5 bases, leaving 12 bases of the junction unmatched. The CDR3 is made up of 15 amino acids. CDR1 and CDR2 from the germline V gene are SQVTM and ANQGSEA. The CDR3 spells CSVYLGDDRAYEQYF. In nucleotides, the CDR3 is TGCAGCGTTTATCTCGGGGATGACAGGGCCTACGAGCAGTACTTC.

V gene TRBV10-3 combines with J gene TRBJ2-7; TRBD2 matches 10 bases. The V segment lost 4 bases and the J segment 0 bases; nucleotides outside the gene matches: 6. This CDR3 region has 16 residues. Germline assignment: CDR1 ENHRY and CDR2 SYGVKD. CDR3 protein: CAISARTSGSSYEQYF. As DNA, the CDR3 is TGTGCCATCAGTGCCCGGACTAGCGGTAGCTCCTACGAGCAGTACTTC.